A selection of T cell receptor beta chains follows, all from one sample in a study of T cells in tuberculosis. Profiling relied on immunoSEQ multiplex PCR, and the TCRdb table lists in-frame clones only, not all of them. The sample holds some 34,000 clones, 85% to 95% seen once. Sequencing was done on a sample of PBMCs. The source of these receptors is a donor aged 10-29 years with latent tuberculosis or without tuberculosis infection. Some clones in this sample may be carry-over from other donors' samples. The CDR3 runs from the conserved cysteine through the conserved F or W. Each record gives: V gene, clone size, D gene, J gene, CDR3 DNA, CDR3 protein. A D gene is named only where the DNA matches it firmly. Only part of the rows carry a size: once, few, many, or a class if the clone is expanded.

TRBV9,-,-,TRBJ2-1,TGTGCCAGCAGCCCGGGGGAGAGGGGCAATGAGCAGTTCTTC,CASSPGERGNEQFF
TRBV14,-,-,TRBJ2-7,TGTGCCAGCAGCCAAGGTGCGGCGTACGAGCAGTACTTC,CASSQGAAYEQYF
TRBV19,-,TRBD1,TRBJ2-7,TGTGCCAGTAGCGGTGGTTGGACAGGGTTCGACGAGCAGTACTTC,CASSGGWTGFDEQYF
TRBV18,-,-,TRBJ2-5,TGTGCCAGCTCATTCCTACAGGTCCCGCAAGAGACCCAGTACTTC,CASSFLQVPQETQYF
TRBV6-1,-,-,TRBJ2-7,TGTGCCAGCAGCCCAGGGTCAACCCTCTCCTACGAGCAGTACTTC,CASSPGSTLSYEQYF
TRBV2,-,TRBD1,TRBJ2-5,TGTGCCAGCAGCTTCGGACAGGGGACCTTGGGGACCCAGTACTTC,CASSFGQGTLGTQYF
TRBV5-5,-,TRBD1,TRBJ2-1,TGTGCCAGCAGCCGACAGGGATTTAGCTCCTACAATGAGCAGTTCTTC,CASSRQGFSSYNEQFF
TRBV4-1,-,-,TRBJ2-2,TGCGCCAGCAGCTATCAAACCAGGGGCACCGGGGAGCTGTTTTTT,CASSYQTRGTGELFF
TRBV7-8,-,TRBD2,TRBJ2-1,TGTGCCAGCAGCCCTTGGGGACTAGACTACAATGAGCAGTTCTTC,CASSPWGLDYNEQFF
TRBV6-4,-,-,TRBJ1-5,TGTGCCAGCAGTGACTCAGGGGCAGGGCCCTTGAGCAATCAGCCCCAGCATTTT,CASSDSGAGPLSNQPQHF
TRBV7-9,-,TRBD2,TRBJ2-7,TGTGCCAGCAGCTTAAGAACTAGCGGGAACGAGCAGTACTTC,CASSLRTSGNEQYF
TRBV4-1,-,TRBD2,TRBJ2-7,TGCGCCAGCAGCCAAGTTGGGCCAGCGGGGGGCTACGAGCAGTACTTC,CASSQVGPAGGYEQYF
TRBV6-1,-,-,TRBJ2-7,TGTGCCAGCAGTGAAACCGCAGGTGGCTACGAGCAGTACTTC,CASSETAGGYEQYF
TRBV27,-,-,TRBJ1-2,TGTTTCGCCAGTGCTAACTATGGCTACACCTTC,CFASANYGYTF
TRBV5-5,few,-,TRBJ2-7,TGTGCCAGCAGCTTGAATCGCCGGGGTACCTACGAGCAGTACTTC,CASSLNRRGTYEQYF
TRBV5-1,-,TRBD2,TRBJ2-7,TGCGCCAGCAGCTCCCGACTAGCCCTCTCTAGCTCCTACGAGCAGTACTTC,CASSSRLALSSSYEQYF
TRBV6-6,once,-,TRBJ2-7,TGTGCCAGCAGCTCCGACGGAGTAGGATACTTC,CASSSDGVGYF
TRBV6-4,-,-,TRBJ1-1,TGTGCCAGCAGTGCGGAGGGATCGATGGGGACTGAAGCTTTCTTT,CASSAEGSMGTEAFF
TRBV28,-,TRBD2,TRBJ2-1,TGTGCCAGCAGTAAGGCGTCTAGCGGGAGGGCGCAGTTCTTC,CASSKASSGRAQFF
TRBV6-5,-,TRBD1,TRBJ2-7,TGTGCCAGCAGTTCCACCCGGGACAGGTACGAGCAGTACTTC,CASSSTRDRYEQYF